The 8 T cell receptor beta chains given below trace back to one sample, sequenced in a study of T cell responses to AZD1222 COVID-19 vaccine. Data came from immunoSEQ multiplex PCR; TCRdb stores just in-frame clones and leaves some out. The table lists about 120,000 clones, 85% to 95% of them singletons, with 1.5% to 2% in the top ten. The source was peripheral blood, collected on day 0 of AZD1222 vaccination. The receptors shown here come from an adult in good health.

V gene TRBV7-8 combines with J gene TRBJ2-1; D perhaps matches TRBD1 (6 bases). V shed 0 bases and J shed 3 bases, with 18 bases lying between them. This CDR3 has 18 amino acids. Germline lookup yields CDR1 SGHVS and CDR2 FQNEAQ. CDR3 sequence: CASSLASFRGRNYNEQFF. Written as DNA, the CDR3 is TGTGCCAGCAGCTTAGCCTCTTTCAGGGGCCGGAACTACAATGAGCAGTTCTTC.

The rearrangement uses TRBV15 and TRBJ1-2; TRBD1 is a possible D gene (5 bases). This CDR3 comprises 14 residues. Trimming pared 0 bases from V and 6 bases from J, leaving 11 bases between. Germline V gene data show CDR1 as LNHNV and CDR2 as YYDKDF (reference sequence). The DNA of the CDR3 is TGTGCCACCAGCAGAGACAGGGATTGGGATGGCTACACCTTC. It encodes CATSRDRDWDGYTF.

In DNA, the CDR3 is TGTGCCAGCAGCTTACGTGCGACGGACAGGGATGGCTACGAGCAGTACGTC. Residues: CASSLRATDRDGYEQYV. V is TRBV7-2 and J is TRBJ2-7, with TRBD1 matching 8 bases. The CDR3 contains 17 residues. Trimming at V came to 2 bases and at J to 3 bases, leaving 12 bases not matched to a gene. The germline V gene has CDR1 SGHTA and CDR2 FQGNSA.

The chain links TRBV18 to TRBJ1-4; D perhaps matches TRBD1 (6 bases). Germline V gene data show CDR1 as KGHSH and CDR2 as LQKENI. V was trimmed by 4 bases and J by 3 bases, leaving 12 bases between them. The CDR3 is made up of 15 amino acids. Here the CDR3 reads CASSLGAPANEKLFF. DNA of the CDR3: TGTGCCAGCTCACTGGGGGCCCCGGCTAATGAAAAACTGTTTTTT. Full variable domain (missing parts from reference TRBV18 and TRBJ1-4): NAGVMQNPRHLVRRRGQEARLRCSPMKGHSHVYWYRQLPEEGLKFMVYLQKENIIDESGMPKERFSAEFPKEGPSILRIQQVVRGDSAAYFCASSLGAPANEKLFFGSGTQLSVL.

The chain employs TRBV6-5 and TRBJ1-6; a weak D match, TRBD1 (6 bases). CDR1 is MNHEY, CDR2 SVGAGI, per germline. The CDR3 has 15 residues. Trimming took 6 bases from V and 8 from J, leaving 17 bases between them. The CDR3 DNA sequence: TGTGCCAGCAGCGCGCCCGGGACACCGTATTCACCCCTCCACTTT. This gives the protein CASSAPGTPYSPLHF.

This clone is a singleton in its sample. The rearrangement joins TRBV2 to TRBJ1-2; 10 bases are a match to TRBD1. Looked up from germline, CDR1 is SNHLY and CDR2 is FYNNEI. The V and J ends lost 7 bases and 6 bases, in that order; junction bases with no gene match: 14. The CDR3 consists of 16 residues. The CDR3 bases are TGTGCCAGCACCCCGGGACAGGGGAAAGGTTTGGATGGCTACACCTTC. Translation: CASTPGQGKGLDGYTF.

The chain uses TRBV27 and TRBJ1-2, with D possibly TRBD1 on 6 matching bases. The V end was cut by 6 bases, the J end by 4 bases, with 24 bases between. Germline V gene sequence: CDR1 MNHEY, CDR2 SMNVEV (reference sequence). The CDR3 extends over 17 amino acids. The CDR3 loop is CASSHRRTKGGSYGYTF. CDR3 nucleotides: TGTGCCAGCAGCCATCGACGGACCAAAGGGGGTAGCTATGGCTACACCTTC.

This chain links TRBV19 with TRBJ1-3; no definite D call. This CDR3 has 18 residues. V was shortened by 0 bases and J by 0 bases, with 15 bases between the two germline ends. Germline V CDR1 and CDR2: LNHDA, SQIVND (reference sequence). CDR3: CASSIDREGINSGNTIYF. The CDR3 nucleotides read TGTGCCAGTAGTATAGATAGAGAGGGCATCAACTCTGGAAACACCATATATTTT.